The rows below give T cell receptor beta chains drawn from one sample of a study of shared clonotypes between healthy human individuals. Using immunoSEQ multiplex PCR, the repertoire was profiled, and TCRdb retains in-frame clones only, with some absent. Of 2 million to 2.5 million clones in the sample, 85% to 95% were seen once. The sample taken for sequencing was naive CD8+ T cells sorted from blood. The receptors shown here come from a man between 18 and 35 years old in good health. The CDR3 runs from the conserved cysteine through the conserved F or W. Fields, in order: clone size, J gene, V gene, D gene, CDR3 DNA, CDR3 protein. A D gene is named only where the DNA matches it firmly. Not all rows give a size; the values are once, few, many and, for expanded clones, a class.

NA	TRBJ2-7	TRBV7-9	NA	TGTGCCAGCAGTCTTTCCTCTGCTAGCTCCTACGAGCAGTACTTC	CASSLSSASSYEQYF
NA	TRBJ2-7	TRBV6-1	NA	TGTGCCAGCAGAGACTACGGGGGTCACTACGAGCAGTACTTC	CASRDYGGHYEQYF
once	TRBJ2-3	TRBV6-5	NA	TGTGCCAGCAGTTACTCCTCAGGGGCAGATACGCAGTATTTT	CASSYSSGADTQYF
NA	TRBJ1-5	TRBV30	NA	TGTGCCTGGAGTGTATTTGAACAGCCCCAGCATTTT	CAWSVFEQPQHF
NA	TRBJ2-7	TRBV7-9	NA	TGTGCCAGCAGCTTAGGGGGTAGGTACGAGCAGTACTTC	CASSLGGRYEQYF
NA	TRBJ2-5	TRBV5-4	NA	TGTGCCAGCAGCTTACTCGGGGGAGAGACCCAGTACTTC	CASSLLGGETQYF
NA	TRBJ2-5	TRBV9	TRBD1	TGTGCCAGCAGCACGGGACAGGGGGGATTAGAGACCCAGTACTTC	CASSTGQGGLETQYF
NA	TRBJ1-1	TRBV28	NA	TGTGCCAGCAGTTTAAGTCTGGGGGCCGCTGAAGCTTTCTTT	CASSLSLGAAEAFF
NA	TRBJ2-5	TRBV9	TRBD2	TGTGCCAGCAGCGAGCGGGGGGGCTACCAAGAGACCCAGTACTTC	CASSERGGYQETQYF
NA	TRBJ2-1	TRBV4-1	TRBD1	TGCGCCAGCAGCCCGGGCCCCATGGACAGGGGGCGAAGTGAGCAGTTCTTC	CASSPGPMDRGRSEQFF
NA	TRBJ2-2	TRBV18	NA	TGTGCCAGCTCATCCTACGACACCGGGGAGCTGTTTTTT	CASSSYDTGELFF
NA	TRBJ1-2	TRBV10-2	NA	TGCGCCAGCAGTGATTACGCGGACCTTAGAGGGGGCTATGGCTACACCTTC	CASSDYADLRGGYGYTF
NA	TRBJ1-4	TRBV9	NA	TGTGCCAGCAGCGAGGATGGGGCTCATGAAAAACTGTTTTTT	CASSEDGAHEKLFF
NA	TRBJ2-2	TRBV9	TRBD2	TGTGCCAGCAGCGACTCCTGGACTAGCGGCTTTACCGGGGAGCTGTTTTTT	CASSDSWTSGFTGELFF
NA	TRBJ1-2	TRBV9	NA	TGTGCCAGCAGCGAACCCCATGGCTACACCTTC	CASSEPHGYTF
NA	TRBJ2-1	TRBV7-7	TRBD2	TGTGCTAGCAGCCCTGGGCTAGCGGTTGGCAATGAGCAGTTCTTC	CASSPGLAVGNEQFF